Below, 11 T cell receptor beta chains from the same sample are listed, as sequenced in a study of CD8+ T cells in alopecia areata. RNA extraction and reverse transcription yielded cDNA as sequencing template. TCRdb's table, derived via immunoSEQ multiplex PCR, lists solely in-frame clones and lacks some. The sample lists roughly 110,000 clones, 56% seen once, with approximately 3.1% in the top ten. Indicated treatment: oral pan-JAK inhibitor, 5-10 mg twice daily. Specimen: CD4+ T cells sorted from blood, collected at week 24, from a patient treated with tofacitinib. These receptors were taken from a human donor with alopecia areata.

The genes are TRBV19 and TRBJ2-6; the match to TRBD1 covers 7 bases. V trimming: 7 bases; J trimming: 0 bases; junction bases outside the gene matches: 6. Germline CDR1 is LNHDA and CDR2 is SQIVND (reference sequence). The CDR3 contains 16 residues. CDR3 nucleotides: TGTGCCAGTACCGACAGGGCCAGCTCTGGGGCCAACGTCCTGACTTTC. Its protein is CASTDRASSGANVLTF. Supplemented by reference TRBV19 and TRBJ2-6, the full variable domain reads DGGITQSPKYLFRKEGQNVTLSCEQNLNHDAMYWYRQDPGQGLRLIYYSQIVNDFQKGDIAEGYSVSREKKESFPLTVTSAQKNPTAFYLCASTDRASSGANVLTFGAGSRLTVL.

The chain carries TRBV15 and TRBJ2-5; D is possibly TRBD2 (5 bases). This CDR3 spans 15 amino acids. V was trimmed by 4 bases and J by 5 bases, leaving 17 bases between them. CDR1 and CDR2 from the germline V gene are LNHNV and YYDKDF (reference sequence). This CDR3 reads CATSTHSVSMETQYF. CDR3 sequence (DNA): TGTGCCACCAGCACCCATAGCGTGTCCATGGAGACCCAGTACTTC.

This clone was detected only a few times. The V gene is TRBV29-1, the J gene TRBJ2-1; 13 nucleotides align to TRBD2. The CDR3 totals 12 residues. J gave up 9 bases and V 8 bases, and 4 bases lay outside the gene matches. Per the germline V gene, CDR1 is SQVTM and CDR2 is ANQGSEA. The CDR3 region has the DNA TGCAGCACACGGACTAGCGGGGGTGAGCAGTTCTTC. This codes for CSTRTSGGEQFF.

The chain uses TRBV29-1 and TRBJ2-3; D assignment may be TRBD1 or TRBD2 (5 bases each). Germline-derived CDR1 and CDR2 are SQVTM and ANQGSEA. The CDR3 length is 14 residues. The V gene lost 7 bases and the J gene lost 0 bases, with 14 bases spanning the gap. The chain's CDR3 is CSATGTPSTDTQYF. The CDR3 DNA follows: TGCAGCGCAACCGGGACCCCTAGCACAGATACGCAGTATTTT.

The chain has TRBV7-2 and TRBJ1-2, with a possible D match to TRBD1 (6 bases). This CDR3 spans 15 amino acids. Trimming cost V 5 bases and J 4 bases, with 17 bases left between them. Germline loops: CDR1 SGHTA, CDR2 FQGNSA. Here the CDR3 DNA reads TGTGCCAGCAGCAAATACAAAGGACAGAGCTATGGCTACACCTTC. This encodes CASSKYKGQSYGYTF.

The chain has TRBV29-1 and TRBJ2-5; no clear D. Germline V gene sequence: CDR1 SQVTM, CDR2 ANQGSEA. Trimming pared 1 base from V and 5 bases from J, leaving 8 bases between. CDR3 length: 12 residues. The CDR3 spells CSVEALGETQYF. CDR3 DNA: TGCAGCGTTGAAGCCCTTGGGGAGACCCAGTACTTC.

The rearrangement joins TRBV29-1 to TRBJ1-1; 10 nucleotides align to TRBD1. Germline lookup yields CDR1 SQVTM and CDR2 ANQGSEA. The trim removed 6 bases at V and 4 bases at J, leaving 5 bases unmatched. This CDR3 comprises 13 residues. The CDR3 DNA sequence: TGCAGCGTAGGGGACAGGGGCCCCACTGAAGCTTTCTTT. Residues: CSVGDRGPTEAFF.

This clone was seen at least ten times. This chain uses TRBV4-1 with TRBJ1-6; D may be TRBD1 (5 bases). The CDR3 runs to 16 residues. V shed 2 bases and J shed 10 bases, with 18 bases lying between them. Germline V gives CDR1 MGHRA, CDR2 YSYEKL. The chain's CDR3 is CASSQQTGFGGSPLHF. The CDR3 coding sequence is TGCGCCAGCAGCCAACAGACGGGGTTCGGGGGATCACCCCTCCACTTT.

This clone was observed a few times. CDR3 region: CASRRDYYNEQFF. The DNA for the CDR3 is TGCGCCAGCAGGCGGGACTACTACAATGAGCAGTTCTTC. The chain couples TRBV5-1 to TRBJ2-1; 7 nucleotides line up with TRBD2. The CDR3 is 13 residues long. The germline V gene encodes CDR1 SGHRS and CDR2 YFSETQ. Losses at the gene ends were 5 bases for V and 3 bases for J; bases not matched to a gene: 2.

This sequence joins TRBV7-6 and TRBJ2-3; 10 bases agree with TRBD2. The CDR3 covers 16 residues. Losses at the gene ends were 5 bases for V and 4 bases for J; bases not matched to a gene: 9. Germline loops: CDR1 SGHVS, CDR2 FNYEAQ. The CDR3, as DNA: TGTGCCAGCAGCCCGACCGGGACTAGCGTGGCAGATACGCAGTATTTT. Its protein is CASSPTGTSVADTQYF.

This clone came up once. The rearrangement uses TRBV9 and TRBJ2-1; 8 bases fit TRBD2. This CDR3 has 15 amino acids. Unmatched junction bases numbered 2, after V lost 0 bases and J lost 3 bases. CDR1 and CDR2 from the germline V gene are SGDLS and YYNGEE. The CDR3 loop reads CASSVDAGGYNEQFF. The CDR3 bases are TGTGCCAGCAGCGTAGATGCGGGGGGCTACAATGAGCAGTTCTTC.